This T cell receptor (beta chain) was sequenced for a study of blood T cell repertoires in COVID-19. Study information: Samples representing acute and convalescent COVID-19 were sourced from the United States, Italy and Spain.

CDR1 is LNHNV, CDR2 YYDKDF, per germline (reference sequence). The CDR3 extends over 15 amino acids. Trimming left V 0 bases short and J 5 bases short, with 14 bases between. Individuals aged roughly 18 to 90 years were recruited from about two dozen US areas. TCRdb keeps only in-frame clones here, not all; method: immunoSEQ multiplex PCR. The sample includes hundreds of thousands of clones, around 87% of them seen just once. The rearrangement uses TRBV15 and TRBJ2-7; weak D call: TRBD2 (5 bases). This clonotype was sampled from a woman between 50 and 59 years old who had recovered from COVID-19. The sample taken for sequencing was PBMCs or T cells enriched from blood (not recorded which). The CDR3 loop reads CATSRDLAGENEQYF. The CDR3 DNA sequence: TGTGCCACCAGCAGAGATTTGGCTGGGGAGAACGAGCAGTACTTC.